This section outlines one T cell receptor beta chain sequence together with its context. These data come from a study of memory CD4+ T cells and cytomegalovirus serostatus. Across the study: Of the healthy Belgian adults, several were CMV seropositive and fewer than 30 seronegative.

The CDR3 has 14 residues. Germline assignment: CDR1 SGHTA and CDR2 FQGNSA. Trimming left V 5 bases short and J 9 bases short, with 17 bases between. Measured with immunoSEQ multiplex PCR; TCRdb has only the in-frame clones, and not every one. The sample carries about 29,000 clones, more than 70% recorded once. The sort gate was single viable CD3+CD4+CD8-CD45RO+ cells for memory CD4+ T cells. The specimen was memory CD4+ T cells from blood. The sequence derives from an adult in good health and CMV-seronegative. V usage is TRBV7-2 and J usage is TRBJ2-1, with a tentative D call TRBD2 (5 bases). CDR3: CASSAPWPGSEQFF. In DNA, the CDR3 is TGTGCCAGCAGCGCCCCCTGGCCGGGGTCTGAGCAGTTCTTC.